Here is one T cell receptor beta chain with its context. Its target is unknown. Per the study methods: Filtering of immunoSEQ junctional sequences could not match full-length read filtering. Repertoires were generated with immunoSEQ multiplex PCR, while TCRdb's copy carries only in-frame clones and drops some. D and trimming were read from the DNA, whereas the V and J calls and clone size are those reported in that table. The data show about 2.1 million clones, just under 95% seen once. Germline loops: CDR1 SGHNT, CDR2 YENEEA. This CDR3 contains 15 residues. V was clipped by 4 bases and J by 0 bases, with 13 bases between them. These data belong to a study of shared clonotypes between healthy human individuals. Study findings and constraints: All-four-donor shared clonotypes had higher generation probabilities than non-shared clonotypes did.

Naive CD8 cells comprised CD45RO-negative, CCR7-positively selected cells, excluding terminally differentiated effector memory CD45RA+ cells. The sequence was collected from a man aged 18 to 29 in good health. Some clones in this sample may be carry-over from other donors' samples. Sample: naive CD8+ T cells from PBMCs. The gene calls are TRBV11-3 and TRBJ2-7; TRBD2 is a possible D gene (5 bases). The CDR3 protein is CASSYGFGNSYEQYF. The CDR3 bases are TGTGCCAGCAGCTACGGCTTCGGGAACTCCTACGAGCAGTACTTC.